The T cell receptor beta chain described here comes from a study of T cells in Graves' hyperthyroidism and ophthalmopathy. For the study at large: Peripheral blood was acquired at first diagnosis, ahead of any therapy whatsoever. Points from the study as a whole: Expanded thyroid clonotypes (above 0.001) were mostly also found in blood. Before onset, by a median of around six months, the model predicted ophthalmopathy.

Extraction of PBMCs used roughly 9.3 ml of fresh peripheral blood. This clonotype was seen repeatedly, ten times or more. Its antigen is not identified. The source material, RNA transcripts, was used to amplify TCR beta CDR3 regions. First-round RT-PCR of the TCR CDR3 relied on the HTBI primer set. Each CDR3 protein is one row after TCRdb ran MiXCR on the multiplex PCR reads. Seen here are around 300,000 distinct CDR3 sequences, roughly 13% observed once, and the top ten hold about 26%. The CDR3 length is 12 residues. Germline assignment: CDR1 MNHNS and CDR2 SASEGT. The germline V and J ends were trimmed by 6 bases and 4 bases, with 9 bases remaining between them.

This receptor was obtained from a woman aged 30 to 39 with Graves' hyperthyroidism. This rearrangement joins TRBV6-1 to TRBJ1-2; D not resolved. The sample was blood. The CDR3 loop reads CASSNELYGYTF. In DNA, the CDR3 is TGTGCCAGCAGCAACGAACTCTATGGCTACACCTTC.